This T cell receptor beta chain was sequenced in a study of T cell responses to AZD1222 COVID-19 vaccine (dated by TCRdb to the early 2020s). Regarding the complete study: AZD1222 recipients given second doses at about 4 weeks or at about 12 weeks were pooled, since spike-specific TCR depth and breadth were not found to differ between the two schedules. TCR sequencing was performed for 230 to 250 trial participants, of whom 200 to 220 were given two doses of AZD1222 and around 26 were given two doses of MenACWY control vaccine. Trial participants were enrolled by age into 18-55, 56-69 and 70-plus year subgroups, with around 140, 26 and 57 TCR-sequenced participants respectively.

The CDR3 measures 18 amino acids from cysteine to phenylalanine. Left in the record is the CDR3 DNA by itself, 54 bases read in frame from the first base. Between the V and J ends, shortened by 3 bases and 0 bases respectively, the junction contains 23 bases. CDR1 is given as GTSNPN and CDR2 as SVGIG, both from the germline V gene (reference sequence). About this clone itself: Its specific antigen is unknown. One base away there is no much larger clone; base qualities are not given.

The CDR3 regions of human TCRbeta chains were analyzed by immunosequencing. The published analysis was carried out like this. Repertoire TCRs were matched against a reference library of SARS-CoV-2-specific TCRs generated with the MIRA antigen-specificity platform. Breadth was defined as the fraction of unique TCRs that were SARS-CoV-2-associated, and depth was defined as the fraction of total T cells that were SARS-CoV-2-associated. Using the MIRA data, each spike-specific TCR was assigned both to the spike region to which the TCR was reactive and to a CD4 or CD8 class. Log10-transformed breadth and depth values were compared by one-way ANOVA with Sidak's multiple comparisons tests. TCRdb re-hosts the immuneACCESS table, in-frame sequences only. Its copies lack some clones; in the studies checked, an unresolved V gene accounts for under half of them, and the cause for the rest is not known. The D gene and trimming were derived from the DNA, and the V and J assignments and clone size from that table. The sample table contains some 82,000 clones; only one count was recorded for over 80% of them. Approximately 5.7% of the sample rests with the top ten.

Study-level results and caveats: Because no day 14 peak-response samples were available, the repertoires could be characterized only after the peak T cell response. Reportedly, almost half of the unique spike-specific TCRs recognized epitopes lying outside the regions that are mutated in the B.1.351 and B.1.1.7 variants. CD4 TCRs associated with the vaccine covered the entire spike protein, and the dominant responses were in regions 160-218 and 743-854. Most participants were white British and females outnumbered males, and the authors suggested that clonal diversity may have been underestimated. Conclusions about previously exposed vaccinees were limited because only 5 or 6 AZD1222 recipients were SARS-CoV-2 seropositive at baseline. A significant rise in spike-specific TCR breadth and depth was observed after two AZD1222 doses relative to day 0 and relative to MenACWY recipients. The 56-69-year group was small, and its depth increase did not reach significance, likely because of low power.

Read against the paper, the sample's time point label means: baseline before first vaccination. Vaccinee samples were obtained from the UK trials COV001 and COV002, which included a single-blind randomized controlled phase 2/3 trial of AZD1222 (ChAdOx1 nCoV-19) in healthy adults. For TCRbeta chain sequencing, PBMC samples were collected from trial participants at day 0 and at day 28 after the second dose. The sequenced sample was peripheral blood, obtained on day 0 of AZD1222 vaccination. This sequence uses TRBV30 and TRBJ1-2; possibly the D gene is TRBD1, per 5 matching bases. This sequence originates from an adult in good health. In nucleotide form, the sequence is TGTGCCTGGAGGCGGGCCGGGGGGACCCCGGGGGCTAACTATGGCTACACCTTC. It translates as CAWRRAGGTPGANYGYTF.